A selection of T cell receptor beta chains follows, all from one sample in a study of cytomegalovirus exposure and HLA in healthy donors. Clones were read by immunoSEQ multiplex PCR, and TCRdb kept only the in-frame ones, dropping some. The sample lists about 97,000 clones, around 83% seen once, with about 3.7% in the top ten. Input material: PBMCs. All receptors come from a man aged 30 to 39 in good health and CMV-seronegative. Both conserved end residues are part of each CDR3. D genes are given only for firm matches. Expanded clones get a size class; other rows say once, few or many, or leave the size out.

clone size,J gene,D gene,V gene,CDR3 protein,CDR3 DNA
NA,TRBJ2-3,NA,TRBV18,CASSGNRAPDTQYF,TGTGCCAGCTCAGGTAACAGGGCTCCGGATACGCAGTATTTT
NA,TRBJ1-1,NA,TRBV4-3,CASSRRSTGFTEAFF,TGCGCCAGCAGCCGCAGAAGTACAGGGTTCACTGAAGCTTTCTTT
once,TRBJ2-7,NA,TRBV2,CASSPAVRPAYEQYF,TGTGCCAGCAGTCCAGCGGTCCGGCCGGCCTACGAGCAGTACTTC
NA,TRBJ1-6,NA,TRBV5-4,CASSFWTVSSYNSPLHF,TGTGCCAGCAGCTTCTGGACAGTCAGCTCCTATAATTCACCCCTCCACTTT
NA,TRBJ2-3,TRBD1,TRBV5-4,CASRRAGQGEGGTDTQYF,TGTGCCAGCAGACGTGCGGGACAGGGGGAGGGAGGGACAGATACGCAGTATTTT
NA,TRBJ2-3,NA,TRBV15,CATSIEPVSTDTQYF,TGTGCCACCAGCATAGAACCAGTCAGCACAGATACGCAGTATTTT
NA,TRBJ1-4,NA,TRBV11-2,CASSPFRAEEKLFF,TGTGCCAGCAGCCCGTTCAGGGCAGAAGAAAAACTGTTTTTT
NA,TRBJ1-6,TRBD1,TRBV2,CASSEGQGGSPLHF,TGTGCCAGCAGTGAGGGACAGGGGGGCTCACCCCTCCACTTT
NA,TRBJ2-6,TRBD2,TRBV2,CASSLGLAGPSGANVLTF,TGTGCCAGCAGTCTTGGACTAGCGGGCCCCTCTGGGGCCAACGTCCTGACTTTC
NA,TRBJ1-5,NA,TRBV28,CASMWGLHSNQPQHF,TGTGCCAGCATGTGGGGCCTTCATAGCAATCAGCCCCAGCATTTT
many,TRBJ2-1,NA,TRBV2,CASRTLSYNEQFF,TGTGCCAGCAGGACTTTGTCCTACAATGAGCAGTTCTTC
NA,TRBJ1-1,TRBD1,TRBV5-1,CASSGGQGMNTEAFF,TGCGCCAGCAGCGGGGGACAGGGGATGAACACTGAAGCTTTCTTT
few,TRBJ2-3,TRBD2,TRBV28,CASSLSGGTDTQYF,TGTGCCAGCAGTCTTAGCGGGGGCACAGATACGCAGTATTTT
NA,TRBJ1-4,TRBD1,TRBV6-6,CASNNRGDEKLFF,TGTGCCAGCAACAACAGGGGAGACGAAAAACTGTTTTTT
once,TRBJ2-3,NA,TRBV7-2,CASSPQNTDTQYF,TGTGCCAGCAGCCCCCAGAACACAGATACGCAGTATTTT
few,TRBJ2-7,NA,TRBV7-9,CASSKAEGALSYEQYF,TGTGCCAGCAGCAAGGCCGAGGGCGCACTCAGCTACGAGCAGTACTTC
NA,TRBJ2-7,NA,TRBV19,CASSISPRVGEQYF,TGTGCCAGTAGTATAAGTCCCAGGGTTGGCGAGCAGTACTTC
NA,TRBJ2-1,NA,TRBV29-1,CSVGSSSYNEQFF,TGCAGCGTTGGGAGCAGCTCCTACAATGAGCAGTTCTTC
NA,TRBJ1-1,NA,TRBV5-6,CASSLPRRTEAFF,TGTGCCAGCAGCTTGCCAAGGAGGACCGAAGCTTTCTTT
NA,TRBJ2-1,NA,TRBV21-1,CASSILWRVDEQFF,TGTGCCAGCAGCATACTTTGGAGGGTCGATGAGCAGTTCTTC
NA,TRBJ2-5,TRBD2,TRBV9,CASSVGGGARETQYF,TGTGCCAGCAGCGTAGGCGGGGGGGCCAGAGAGACCCAGTACTTC
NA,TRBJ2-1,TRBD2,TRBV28,CASSLPKQRGAYNEQFF,TGTGCCAGCAGTTTGCCAAAACAGCGGGGGGCCTACAATGAGCAGTTCTTC
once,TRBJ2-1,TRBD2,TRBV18,CASSPLAGPYNEQFF,TGTGCCAGCTCACCCCTAGCGGGTCCCTACAATGAGCAGTTCTTC
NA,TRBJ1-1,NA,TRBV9,CASSVAPRDTEAFF,TGTGCCAGCAGCGTAGCTCCTCGGGACACTGAAGCTTTCTTT
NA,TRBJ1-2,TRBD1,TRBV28,CATGRDRNYGYTF,TGTGCCACTGGCAGGGACAGGAACTATGGCTACACCTTC
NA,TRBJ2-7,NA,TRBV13,CASSLVSSYEQYF,TGTGCCAGCAGCTTAGTCAGCTCCTACGAGCAGTACTTC